This T cell receptor (beta chain) originates from a study of blood T cell repertoires in COVID-19. Background on the study: Donors in the United States, Italy and Spain gave samples during acute or convalescent COVID-19.

Original data processing: Nucleated cell counts were estimated from reference gene primer amplification. Clones were sequenced by immunoSEQ multiplex PCR, and TCRdb holds only the in-frame ones, with some missing. V and J calls plus clone size are reproduced from that table; the DNA served to infer D and trimming. The sample consists of about 200,000 clones, 84% of them appearing once. V was trimmed by 3 bases and J by 4 bases, leaving 8 bases between them. This CDR3 spans 13 amino acids. Germline V gives CDR1 SGHTA, CDR2 FQGTGA. The rearrangement links TRBV7-3 to TRBJ2-3, with a tentative D call TRBD2 (6 bases). The sequenced sample consisted of peripheral blood. This receptor was taken from a woman aged 45-65 years with active or convalescent COVID-19. Here the CDR3 DNA reads TGTGCCAGCAGCTTGCGGGGTGCAGATACGCAGTATTTT. It codes for CASSLRGADTQYF.